These 21 T cell receptor beta chains originate from one sample sequenced in a study of T cells in women clearing cervical HPV infection. Assay: immunoSEQ multiplex PCR; the TCRdb copy retains only in-frame clones and omits some. The sample table sets out 25,000 to 35,000 clones. Sequenced: blood buffy coat. The source of these receptors is a woman aged 18 to 69 with a cervical HPV16 infection that either progressed to CIN3+ or cleared (not recorded which).

A remark on this clone: The read ends 3 residues shy of where the CDR3 ends; the end is completed using the germline J gene. The chain carries TRBV5-4 and TRBJ2-3, with D possibly TRBD1 on 6 matching bases. This CDR3 contains 14 residues. The germline CDR1 and CDR2 sequences are SGHNT and YYREEE (reference sequence). The covered CDR3 bases are TGTGCCAGCAGCGTTCTCAGCAGGGGAGAGACG. Encoded protein: CASSVLSRGET. The complete CDR3 protein is CASSVLSRGETQYF.

With regard to this clone: The CDR3 end is not reached by the read, which stops 3 residues before it; the germline J gene fills it in. The chain is built from TRBV7-9 and TRBJ2-4; 7 bases agree with TRBD2. CDR3 length: 14 residues. Germline loops: CDR1 SEHNR, CDR2 FQNEAQ (reference sequence). The CDR3 reads CASIVGAGNYGQYF. The covered CDR3 bases are TGTGCCAGCATCGTCGGAGCGGGGAACTATGGT.

To note about this clone: The read terminates 3 residues before the CDR3 end, so the remaining end is supplied by the germline J gene. This rearrangement joins TRBV20-1 to TRBJ2-5; the match to TRBD2 covers 10 bases. Germline V lookup: CDR1 DFQATT, CDR2 SNEGSKA (reference sequence). The CDR3 contains 16 residues. V lost 2 bases, J lost 5 bases, and 11 bases stayed unmatched. The CDR3: CSARMTSGLPPETQYF. The sequenced CDR3 bases are TGCAGTGCTAGAATGACTAGCGGGCTGCCACCTGAGACC.

Comment on this clone: The CDR3 is cut off 3 residues early in the read; its end comes from the germline J gene. This chain links TRBV6-2 or TRBV6-3 with TRBJ2-7, with TRBD1 identical over 10 bases. The V and J ends lost 5 bases and 3 bases, in that order; junction bases with no gene match: 7. The CDR3 sequence is 15 residues long. Per the germline V gene, CDR1 is MNHEY and CDR2 is SVGEGT. The CDR3 DNA, read in part, is TGTGCCAGCAGTCAGACAGGGGGCGACCGCTACGAG. Amino acids: CASSQTGGDRYE. The whole CDR3 sequence is CASSQTGGDRYEQYF.

CDR3 sequence: CASTTSTGIYNEYTF. The CDR3 DNA, read in part, is TGCGCCAGCACCACATCAACAGGAATTTACAATGAG. The rearrangement links TRBV10-1 to TRBJ1-2; D is perhaps TRBD1 (5 bases). Coverage ceases 3 residues before the CDR3 finishes, and the germline J gene fills in the end. The length of the CDR3 is 15 residues. The germline CDR1 and CDR2 sequences are WNHNN and SYGVQD (reference sequence).

Remarks on this clone: The read ends 3 residues before the CDR3 terminus; that terminus is restored from the germline J gene. The genes are TRBV19 and TRBJ1-5; D may be TRBD1 (6 bases). The V end was cut by 5 bases, the J end by 0 bases, with 17 bases between. Germline values: CDR1 LNHDA, CDR2 SQIVND (reference sequence). The CDR3 runs to 17 residues. The CDR3 here is CASSPWRGTDSNQPQHF. The DNA read from the CDR3 is TGTGCCAGTAGTCCTTGGAGGGGGACGGATAGCAATCAGCCC.

Note on this clone: The read ends 3 residues shy of where the CDR3 ends; the end is completed using the germline J gene. The chain uses TRBV7-2 and TRBJ1-2; D might be TRBD1 (5 bases). The CDR3 totals 14 residues. Germline V gives CDR1 SGHTA, CDR2 FQGNSA. The CDR3 protein is CASSLGGGSYDYTF. CDR3 DNA, as far as it was read: TGTGCCAGCAGCTTAGGGGGGGGATCCTACGAC.

About this clone: The sequenced fragment ends 3 residues before the CDR3 boundary, so the rest is inferred from the germline J gene. The chain joins TRBV6-2 or TRBV6-3 to TRBJ2-2; 8 bases agree with TRBD2. From germline, CDR1 is MNHEY and CDR2 SVGEGT. The CDR3 loop spans 17 amino acids. Unmatched junction bases numbered 10, after V lost 5 bases and J lost 2 bases. The DNA read from the CDR3 is TGTGCCAGCAGTCTCATCGGGGGGGGGATTAACACCGGGGAG. This encodes CASSLIGGGINTGE. The full CDR3 protein is CASSLIGGGINTGELFF.

As for this clone: The CDR3 end falls 3 residues outside the read, so it is completed with the germline J gene. The chain recombines TRBV6-2 or TRBV6-3 with TRBJ2-3; D unclear. This CDR3 contains 12 residues. CDR1 is MNHEY, CDR2 SVGEGT, per germline. The CDR3 loop reads CASSYSRRTQYF. Incomplete CDR3 DNA: TGTGCCAGCAGTTACTCGCGTCGGACG.

Regarding this clone: The read comes to an end 3 residues before the CDR3 does, leaving the germline J gene to fill in the end. This chain joins TRBV6-1 and TRBJ2-7, with D possibly being TRBD1 (6 bases). V dropped 1 base and J dropped 3 bases, with 13 bases sitting between them. Germline lookup yields CDR1 MNHNS and CDR2 SASEGT. The CDR3 covers 15 residues. This CDR3 is CASSEGGQGVYEQYF. CDR3 DNA (partial): TGTGCCAGCAGTGAAGGGGGGCAGGGTGTCTACGAG.

On this clone itself: The read terminates 3 residues ahead of where the CDR3 ends, so the germline J gene completes it. The genes are TRBV11-2 and TRBJ1-3; D possibly corresponds to TRBD1 (5 bases). This CDR3 is built from 15 residues. Trimming stripped 3 bases from V and 3 bases from J, with 12 bases between. Germline V lookup: CDR1 SGHAT, CDR2 FQNNGV. The sequenced part of the CDR3 DNA is TGTGCCAGCAGCTTCCTAAGGGGAAGTGGAAACACC. It codes for CASSFLRGSGNT. The full CDR3 sequence reads CASSFLRGSGNTIYF.

A remark on this clone: The read ends 3 residues shy of where the CDR3 ends; the end is completed using the germline J gene. The chain combines TRBV11-3 with TRBJ2-7; 8 nucleotides match TRBD1. CDR1 is SGHNT, CDR2 YENEEA, per germline. The CDR3 runs 14 residues. V was pared by 5 bases and J by 0 bases, with 3 bases of the junction left unmatched. This CDR3 reads CASSPGQGSYEQYF. The covered CDR3 bases are TGTGCCAGCAGCCCCGGACAGGGCTCCTACGAG.

As to this clone: The read ends 3 residues shy of where the CDR3 ends; the end is completed using the germline J gene. V is TRBV20-1 and J is TRBJ2-4; 10 bases line up with TRBD2. The CDR3 totals 16 residues. Germline V gene data show CDR1 as DFQATT and CDR2 as SNEGSKA (reference sequence). The V segment lost 6 bases and the J segment 8 bases; nucleotides outside the gene matches: 16. The CDR3 region is CSASSHSGRLQDIQYF. Partial CDR3 DNA: TGCAGTGCATCCTCCCATAGCGGGAGGTTACAGGACATT.

About this clone itself: The read ends 3 residues early relative to the CDR3; the germline J gene fills the gap. The chain combines TRBV19 with TRBJ2-6, with D hard to call. CDR1 and CDR2 from the germline V gene are LNHDA and SQIVND (reference sequence). The CDR3 is 12 amino acids. The V gene lost 6 bases and the J gene lost 3 bases, with 3 bases spanning the gap. The CDR3 sequence: CASRGGANVLTF. Incomplete CDR3 DNA: TGTGCCAGTAGAGGTGGGGCCAACGTC.

CDR3 DNA, as far as it was read: TGTGCCATCACTACAGGAGCCACCGGGGAG. Amino acids: CAITTGATGE. The whole CDR3 protein reads CAITTGATGELFF. J is TRBJ2-2 and V is TRBV10-3, with a weak D call TRBD1 (5 bases). From the germline J gene comes the end of the CDR3, since the read stops 3 residues before it. CDR3 size: 13 residues. Trimming took 7 bases from V and 4 from J, leaving 10 bases between them. Germline V gives CDR1 ENHRY, CDR2 SYGVKD.

As for this clone: Coverage ceases 3 residues before the CDR3 finishes, and the germline J gene fills in the end. V is TRBV14 and J is TRBJ2-1; TRBD1 matches at 8 bases. CDR1 and CDR2 (germline): SGHDN, FVKESK. CDR3 size: 16 residues. The V segment lost 3 bases and the J segment 3 bases; nucleotides outside the gene matches: 7. Here the CDR3 reads CASSQLWDRNYNEQFF. CDR3 DNA, as far as it was read: TGTGCCAGCAGCCAGCTTTGGGACAGGAACTACAATGAG.

With regard to this clone: The read comes to an end 3 residues before the CDR3 does, leaving the germline J gene to fill in the end. V usage is TRBV5-1 and J usage is TRBJ2-1, with a possible D match to TRBD2 (5 bases). The CDR3 is 14 amino acids. From germline, CDR1 is SGHRS and CDR2 YFSETQ. Trimming removed 2 bases from V and 9 bases from J, with 15 bases in between. Here the CDR3 reads CASSLAVGGGEQFF. The DNA read from the CDR3 is TGCGCCAGCAGCTTAGCGGTCGGAGGTGGTGAG.

As for this clone: With the read ending 3 residues before the CDR3 end, the germline J gene is used to fill in that end. J is TRBJ1-4 and V is TRBV5-4; a possible D gene is TRBD1 (6 bases). CDR3 size: 15 residues. Germline loops: CDR1 SGHNT, CDR2 YYREEE (reference sequence). The germline V and J ends were trimmed by 4 bases and 5 bases, with 15 bases remaining between them. CDR3 DNA (partial): TGTGCCAGCAGCCCGCGGGACGGACAGAATGAAAAA. Residues: CASSPRDGQNEK. The entire CDR3 sequence reads CASSPRDGQNEKLFF.

With regard to this clone: The CDR3 end is not reached by the read, which stops 3 residues before it; the germline J gene fills it in. The chain recombines TRBV7-6 with TRBJ2-5, with D tentatively TRBD2 (6 bases). Trimming left V 1 base short and J 6 bases short, with 15 bases between. The CDR3 runs to 15 residues. The germline V gene encodes CDR1 SGHVS and CDR2 FNYEAQ. The CDR3 bases that were read are TGTGCCAGCAGCTTAGATATCGGGGGTATGCAGACC. Translation: CASSLDIGGMQT. In full, the CDR3 reads CASSLDIGGMQTQYF.

For this clone: The read ends 3 residues shy of where the CDR3 ends; the end is completed using the germline J gene. The chain carries TRBV6-2 or TRBV6-3 and TRBJ2-7, with D possibly being TRBD2 (5 bases). Germline-derived CDR1 and CDR2 are MNHEY and SVGEGT. The CDR3 sequence is 16 residues long. The V end lost 0 bases, the J end lost 0 bases, and 12 bases lay between the germline ends. The sequenced part of the CDR3 DNA is TGTGCCAGCAGTTACTCCGGACTTGGAAACTCCTACGAG. This encodes CASSYSGLGNSYE. Given in full, the CDR3 is CASSYSGLGNSYEQYF.

A note on this clone: The sample holds other DNA sequences that translate to the same CDR3. The DNA read from the CDR3 is TGTGCCAGCAGCTTAAAAAGCTCCTATAATTCACCG. Encoded protein: CASSLKSSYNSP. The entire CDR3 reads CASSLKSSYNSPLFF. This chain uses TRBV11-2 with TRBJ2-2; D not resolved. The read gets to within 3 residues of the CDR3 end, and the germline J gene fills in the rest. Germline CDR1 SGHAT, CDR2 FQNNGV. The length of the CDR3 is 15 residues.